These 18 T cell receptor beta chains share one sample of origin, sequenced in a study of human T cells and chemical hapten exposure. TCRdb fed the RACE reads into MiXCR, producing one record per CDR3 protein. Of 85,000 to 95,000 distinct CDR3 sequences listed, about 10% are singletons. This sample's time point: patch test 2, 6 weeks after DPC sensitization. Treatment noted: therapeutic diphenylcyclopropenone sensitization with weekly scalp DPC. This material consisted of whole blood, taken in connection with sensitization to the hapten diphenylcyclopropenone (DPC). The receptors derive from a man in his forties or fifties with alopecia areata. Some clones in this sample may be carry-over from other donors' samples.

The V gene is TRBV2, the J gene TRBJ2-7, with 7 bases aligning to TRBD1. The CDR3 is 13 amino acids. Germline V gives CDR1 SNHLY, CDR2 FYNNEI. Unmatched junction bases numbered 6, after V lost 5 bases and J lost 5 bases. The CDR3 protein is CASSTNTGDEQYV. The CDR3 region has the DNA TGTGCCAGCAGTACCAATACAGGGGACGAGCAGTACGTC.

The chain recombines TRBV29-1 with TRBJ2-5; 10 bases map to TRBD2. V shed 7 bases and J 2 bases; nucleotides not matched to a gene: 4. The CDR3 runs 13 residues. Germline CDR1 SQVTM, CDR2 ANQGSEA. Written as DNA, the CDR3 is TGCAGCGGGACTAGCGGCTGGCAAGAGACCCAGTACTTC. This gives the protein CSGTSGWQETQYF.

The chain is built from TRBV7-6 and TRBJ2-2; D not resolved. Germline V gene data show CDR1 as SGHVS and CDR2 as FNYEAQ. CDR3 length: 16 amino acids. V was cut by 5 bases and J by 3 bases, with 16 bases left in between. The CDR3 DNA sequence: TGTGCCAGCAGCCCCCGGCCTACACCGGACACCGGGGAGCTGTTTTTT. Its translation: CASSPRPTPDTGELFF. The complete variable domain, with remaining parts taken from reference TRBV7-6 and TRBJ2-2, reads GAGVSQSPRYKVTKRGQDVALRCDPISGHVSLYWYRQALGQGPEFLTYFNYEAQQDKSGLPNDRFSAERPEGSISTLTIQRTEQRDSAMYRCASSPRPTPDTGELFFGEGSRLTVL.

This clonotype was detected only a few times. V is TRBV7-9 and J is TRBJ2-7, with 10 positions matching TRBD2. From germline, CDR1 is SEHNR and CDR2 FQNEAQ (reference sequence). The V gene end was trimmed by 5 bases and the J gene end by 6 bases; junction bases not matched to a gene: 10. The CDR3 loop spans 15 amino acids. The CDR3: CASSQLASGSREQYV. CDR3 sequence (DNA): TGTGCCAGCAGCCAGTTAGCTAGCGGGAGCCGCGAGCAGTACGTC.

This clonotype has just a few counts. The chain is built from TRBV14 and TRBJ2-7, with TRBD1 as a possible D gene (5 bases). CDR1 is SGHDN and CDR2 is FVKESK in the germline V gene. The CDR3 is made up of 13 amino acids. V gave up 2 bases and J gave up 3 bases, with 8 bases separating them. CDR3 in amino acids: CASSQTGVYEQYV. CDR3 sequence (DNA): TGTGCCAGCAGCCAAACAGGAGTCTACGAGCAGTACGTC.

Many counts were recorded for this clonotype. The chain carries TRBV20-1 and TRBJ2-1; D perhaps matches TRBD2 (6 bases). V was pared by 1 base and J by 8 bases, with 15 bases between. Germline CDR1 is DFQATT and CDR2 is SNEGSKA (reference sequence). CDR3 length: 14 amino acids. Written as DNA, the CDR3 is TGCAGTGCTAGAGTCGGGGCTAGCGTTGATGAGCAGTTCTTC. Its protein is CSARVGASVDEQFF.

This clonotype was recorded a few times. The chain couples TRBV5-1 to TRBJ1-1, with 10 bases matching TRBD1. The V segment lost 3 bases and the J segment 4 bases; nucleotides outside the gene matches: 3. The CDR3 has 14 amino acids. Looked up from germline, CDR1 is SGHRS and CDR2 is YFSETQ. CDR3 in amino acids: CASSWGQGITEAFF. DNA for the CDR3: TGCGCCAGCAGCTGGGGACAGGGGATCACTGAAGCTTTCTTT.

V gene TRBV6-2 or TRBV6-3 combines with J gene TRBJ1-5, with a tentative D call TRBD1 (5 bases). The V gene lost 6 bases and the J gene lost 1 base, with 22 bases spanning the gap. The CDR3 has 18 residues. Germline CDR1 is MNHEY and CDR2 is SVGEGT. The CDR3 DNA reads TGTGCCAGCAGCCCAGACCCTACCGGGACCAAGAGCAATCAGCCCCAGCATTTT. It yields the protein CASSPDPTGTKSNQPQHF.

This clonotype was seen a few times. The V call is TRBV19, the J call TRBJ2-5, with D possibly matching TRBD2 (6 bases). Trimming shortened V by 8 bases and J by 7 bases, and 20 bases separated the two germline ends. The germline V gene has CDR1 LNHDA and CDR2 SQIVND (reference sequence). The CDR3 sequence is 14 residues long. This CDR3 reads CASSVRDPLGTQYF. CDR3 nucleotide sequence: TGTGCCAGTTCAGTGCGGGACCCCCTGGGGACCCAGTACTTC. Using reference TRBV19 and TRBJ2-5 for the parts outside the CDR3, the full variable domain is DGGITQSPKYLFRKEGQNVTLSCEQNLNHDAMYWYRQDPGQGLRLIYYSQIVNDFQKGDIAEGYSVSREKKESFPLTVTSAQKNPTAFYLCASSVRDPLGTQYFGPGTRLLVL.

There are a few counts of this clonotype. The CDR3 sequence is CSARDHDSGGTDTQYF. CDR3 DNA: TGCAGTGCTAGAGACCATGACTCCGGAGGCACAGATACGCAGTATTTT. The V and J genes are TRBV20-1 and TRBJ2-3; D gene unclear. V was shortened by 0 bases and J by 1 base, with 14 bases between the two germline ends. The germline gives CDR1 DFQATT, CDR2 SNEGSKA (reference sequence). The CDR3 has 16 amino acids.

At least ten counts were recorded for this clonotype. The junction and the germline gene differ at one end; a read error may be behind it. This chain joins TRBV7-2 and TRBJ1-3; 9 bases align to TRBD1. The germline gives CDR1 SGHTA, CDR2 FQGNSA. This CDR3 is 17 amino acids long. CDR3 nucleotides: TGTGCCAGCAGTTTAGACTTTGGGACAGGGCGAGGAAACACCATATATTTT. Amino acid sequence: CASSLDFGTGRGNTIYF.

This clonotype was seen a handful of times. This rearrangement joins TRBV6-5 to TRBJ2-3; maybe TRBD2 (5 bases). V lost 10 bases to trimming and J lost 5 bases, with 22 bases between them. Germline V CDR1 and CDR2: MNHEY, SVGAGI. CDR3 length: 15 amino acids. The CDR3 protein is CAISERSPAVDTQYF. CDR3 DNA sequence: TGTGCCATCTCCGAGCGGAGCCCGGCCGTAGATACGCAGTATTTT.

This clonotype was detected many times. The chain recombines TRBV30 with TRBJ2-3; D is undetermined. Between the trimmed V and J ends, which lost 5 bases and 6 bases, there was a span of 9 bases. CDR1 and CDR2 from the germline V gene are GTSNPN and SVGIG (reference sequence). CDR3 size: 11 residues. The CDR3 DNA reads TGTGCCTGGGTAGGGTCCGATACGCAGTATTTT. This codes for CAWVGSDTQYF. Full variable domain (outside the CDR3, taken from reference TRBV30 and TRBJ2-3): SQTIHQWPATLVQPVGSPLSLECTVEGTSNPNLYWYRQAAGRGLQLLFYSVGIGQISSEVPQNLSASRPQDRQFILSSKKLLLSDSGFYLCAWVGSDTQYFGPGTRLTVL.

In its sample, this clonotype ranks as medium-sized (0.01 to 0.1%). The chain has TRBV4-1 and TRBJ1-6; 9 bases match TRBD1. The CDR3 is made up of 16 amino acids. Germline V gives CDR1 MGHRA, CDR2 YSYEKL. After removal of 4 bases from V and 7 bases from J, the junction contained 8 bases not matched to a gene. The CDR3 protein is CASSPQGANLNSPLHF. In nucleotides, the CDR3 is TGCGCCAGCAGCCCACAGGGGGCGAATCTAAATTCACCCCTCCACTTT.

The chain carries TRBV24-1 and TRBJ2-1; the match to TRBD2 covers 12 bases. Germline V gene data show CDR1 as KGHDR and CDR2 as SFDVKD. The CDR3 is 21 amino acids. V lost 4 bases and J lost 2; bases outside the gene matches: 17. The CDR3 DNA follows: TGTGCCACCAGTGACCGCTCCCCGGGGGGGCCTAGCGGGAGGGCCTACAATGAGCAGTTCTTC. Translating gives CATSDRSPGGPSGRAYNEQFF.

This clonotype was picked up a small number of times. The V and J genes are TRBV6-6 and TRBJ2-6; D is uncertain. The CDR3 is made up of 17 amino acids. Trimming took off 8 bases at V and 1 base at J, with 18 bases between the two ends. Germline V CDR1 and CDR2: MNHNY, SVGAGI (reference sequence). This CDR3 reads CASFFPFWESGANVLTF. For the CDR3, the DNA is TGTGCCAGCTTTTTTCCCTTCTGGGAATCTGGGGCCAACGTCCTGACTTTC.

This clonotype was counted only a few times. The gene calls are TRBV11-3 and TRBJ2-1, with TRBD1 matching 7 bases. This CDR3 contains 13 residues. J gave up 8 bases and V 2 bases, and 3 bases lay outside the gene matches. Germline loops: CDR1 SGHNT, CDR2 YENEEA. The CDR3 coding sequence is TGTGCCAGCAGCTTAAAAGGGGGCGATGAGCAGTTCTTC. Its translation: CASSLKGGDEQFF.

This clonotype was seen many times. This chain connects TRBV28 to TRBJ1-5, with D tentatively TRBD1 (6 bases). This CDR3 spans 14 amino acids. The V and J ends lost 8 bases and 1 base respectively, with 12 bases between them. CDR1 and CDR2 (germline): MDHEN, SYDVKM. DNA for the CDR3: TGTGCCAGCGGGGGGGGCGGGAGCAATCAGCCCCAGCATTTT. Encoded protein: CASGGGGSNQPQHF.